A selection of T cell receptor beta chains follows, all from one sample in a study of cytomegalovirus exposure and HLA in healthy donors. The data were produced by immunoSEQ multiplex PCR, yet TCRdb's version contains in-frame clones alone and is incomplete. The sample lists 84,000 or so clones; roughly 80% were seen once. The sample consisted of PBMCs. Receptor source: a human donor in good health. Each CDR3 is given with its conserved first and last residue. D genes are given only for firm matches. Part of the rows lack a size; the others show once, few, many or a class for expanded clones.

v_call	cdr3_length	d_call	j_call	clone_size	cdr3_aa	cdr3_nt
TRBV7-9	16	.	TRBJ1-3	.	CASRPRQIESGNTIYF	TGTGCCAGCAGACCCAGACAGATCGAATCTGGAAACACCATATATTTT
TRBV7-2	19	TRBD1	TRBJ1-6	.	CASSLEWTKGQGYNSPLHF	TGTGCCAGCAGCTTAGAATGGACAAAGGGACAGGGCTATAATTCACCCCTCCACTTT
TRBV18	14	TRBD1	TRBJ2-3	.	CASCGQATTDTQYF	TGTGCCAGCTGCGGACAGGCCACCACAGATACGCAGTATTTT
TRBV28	15	TRBD2	TRBJ2-3	.	CASSRPLAGADTQYF	TGTGCCAGCAGCCGCCCACTAGCGGGGGCGGATACGCAGTATTTT
TRBV4-2	15	.	TRBJ1-4	.	CASSQDSRGYEKLFF	TGTGCCAGCAGCCAAGACAGCAGGGGTTATGAAAAACTGTTTTTT
TRBV6-6	12	.	TRBJ2-7	once	CASNLEGYEQYF	TGTGCCAGCAACCTGGAGGGCTACGAGCAGTACTTC
TRBV15	13	TRBD1	TRBJ2-7	.	CATTLDRGYEQYF	TGTGCCACCACCCTCGACAGGGGATACGAGCAGTACTTC
TRBV10-2	11	.	TRBJ1-2	.	CASGQNYGYTF	TGCGCCAGTGGACAGAACTATGGCTACACCTTC
TRBV6-1	15	TRBD1	TRBJ2-1	.	CASSKGQGALDERFF	TGTGCCAGCAGCAAGGGACAGGGGGCGCTCGATGAGCGGTTCTTC
TRBV2	12	.	TRBJ1-5	.	CASRLAGQPQHF	TGTGCCAGCAGGCTAGCGGGTCAGCCCCAGCATTTT
TRBV19	15	TRBD2	TRBJ2-7	.	CASSMGGSLSYEQYF	TGTGCCAGTAGTATGGGAGGGTCGCTTTCCTACGAGCAGTACTTC
TRBV2	14	TRBD1	TRBJ2-4	.	CASRGTGGGNIQYF	TGTGCCAGCAGGGGGACAGGGGGTGGTAACATTCAGTACTTC
TRBV4-3	14	TRBD1	TRBJ2-1	.	CASSRDRGLNEQFF	TGCGCCAGCAGTCGGGACAGGGGGTTAAATGAGCAGTTCTTC
TRBV5-4	14	.	TRBJ1-1	.	CASSLPPRNTEAFF	TGTGCCAGCAGCTTGCCCCCGAGGAACACTGAAGCTTTCTTT
TRBV28	16	TRBD1	TRBJ1-5	.	CASSLRTGGKSQPQHF	TGTGCCAGCAGTTTACGGACAGGGGGAAAAAGTCAGCCCCAGCATTTT
TRBV5-6	19	.	TRBJ1-2	.	CASSLMRGTERLDGYGYTF	TGTGCCAGCAGCTTGATGCGGGGAACCGAAAGGTTGGATGGCTATGGCTACACCTTC
TRBV7-9	13	.	TRBJ2-5	.	CASQDREGETQYF	TGTGCCAGTCAGGACAGGGAGGGAGAGACCCAGTACTTC
TRBV13	14	.	TRBJ1-6	few	CASSLTQGTSPLHF	TGTGCCAGCAGCTTAACCCAGGGGACTTCACCCCTCCACTTT
TRBV5-4	13	.	TRBJ2-5	.	CASSLAFQETQYF	TGTGCCAGCAGCTTGGCGTTCCAAGAGACCCAGTACTTC
TRBV6-5	14	TRBD1	TRBJ1-2	medium-sized	CASSLLGQGDGYTF	TGTGCCAGCAGTCTCCTAGGGCAGGGGGATGGCTACACCTTC
TRBV5-1	14	.	TRBJ1-1	.	CASSLGGSNTEAFF	TGCGCCAGCAGCTTGGGCGGATCCAACACTGAAGCTTTCTTT
TRBV9	14	.	TRBJ2-2	.	CASSVSGNTGELFF	TGTGCCAGCAGCGTGTCGGGGAACACCGGGGAGCTGTTTTTT
TRBV27	15	.	TRBJ1-2	.	CASSLSRGTNYGYTF	TGTGCCAGCAGTTTATCGAGGGGGACTAACTATGGCTACACCTTC
TRBV6-5	13	.	TRBJ1-2	.	CASTPGGESSYTF	TGTGCCAGCACCCCCGGGGGAGAAAGCTCCTACACCTTC